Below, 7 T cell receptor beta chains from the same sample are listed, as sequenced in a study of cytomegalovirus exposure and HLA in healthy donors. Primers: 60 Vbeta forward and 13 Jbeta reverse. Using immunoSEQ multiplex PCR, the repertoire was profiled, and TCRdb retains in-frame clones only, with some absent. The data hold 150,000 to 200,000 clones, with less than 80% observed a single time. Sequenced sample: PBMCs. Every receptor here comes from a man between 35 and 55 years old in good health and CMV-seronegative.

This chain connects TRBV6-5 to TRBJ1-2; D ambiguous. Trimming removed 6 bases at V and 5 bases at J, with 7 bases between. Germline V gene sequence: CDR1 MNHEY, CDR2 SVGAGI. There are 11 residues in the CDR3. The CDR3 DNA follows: TGTGCCAGCAGGGGCCTGTATGGCTACACCTTC. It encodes CASRGLYGYTF.

The CDR3 here is CASNVGQGAWAFF. In nucleotides, the CDR3 is TGTGCCAGTAACGTGGGACAGGGGGCCTGGGCTTTCTTT. V usage is TRBV19 and J usage is TRBJ1-1; 12 nucleotides agree with TRBD1. The CDR3 sequence is 13 residues long. Trimming cost V 7 bases and J 11 bases; bases outside gene matches: 8. CDR1 is LNHDA, CDR2 SQIVND, per germline (reference sequence). Full variable domain (remainder filled in from reference TRBV19 and TRBJ1-1): DGGITQSPKYLFRKEGQNVTLSCEQNLNHDAMYWYRQDPGQGLRLIYYSQIVNDFQKGDIAEGYSVSREKKESFPLTVTSAQKNPTAFYLCASNVGQGAWAFFGQGTRLTVV.

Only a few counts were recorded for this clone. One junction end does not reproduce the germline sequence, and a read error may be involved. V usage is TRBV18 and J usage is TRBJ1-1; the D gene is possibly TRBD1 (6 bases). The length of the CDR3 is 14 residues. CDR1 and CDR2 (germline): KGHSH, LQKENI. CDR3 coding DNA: TGTGCCAGCTCTAGGGGGGGAGCCCCCCCCGAAGTGCTCTTT. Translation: CASSRGGAPPEVLF.

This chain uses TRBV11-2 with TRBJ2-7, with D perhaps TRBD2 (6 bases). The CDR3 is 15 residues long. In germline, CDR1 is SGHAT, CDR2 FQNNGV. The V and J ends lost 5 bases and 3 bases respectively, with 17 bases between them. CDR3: CASSRRGGYDYEQYF. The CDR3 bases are TGTGCCAGCAGCCGTCGGGGAGGCTATGACTACGAGCAGTACTTC.

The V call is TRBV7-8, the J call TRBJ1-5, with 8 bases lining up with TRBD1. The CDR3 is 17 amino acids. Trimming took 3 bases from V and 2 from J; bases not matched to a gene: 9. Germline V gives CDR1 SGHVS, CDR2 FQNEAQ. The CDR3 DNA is TGTGCCAGCAGCTTTCGACAGGGGTATATGGGCAATCAGCCCCAGCATTTT. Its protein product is CASSFRQGYMGNQPQHF. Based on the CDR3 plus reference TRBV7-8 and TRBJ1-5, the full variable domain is GAGVSQSPRYKVAKRGQDVALRCDPISGHVSLFWYQQALGQGPEFLTYFQNEAQLDKSGLPSDRFFAERPEGSVSTLKIQRTQQEDSAVYLCASSFRQGYMGNQPQHFGDGTRLSIL.

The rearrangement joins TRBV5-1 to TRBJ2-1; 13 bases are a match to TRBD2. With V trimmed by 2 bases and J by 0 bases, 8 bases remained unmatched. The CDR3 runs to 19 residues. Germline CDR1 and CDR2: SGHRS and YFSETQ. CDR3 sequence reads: CASSFGTSGVSSSYNEQFF. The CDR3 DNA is TGCGCCAGCAGCTTCGGGACTAGCGGGGTTTCGAGCTCCTACAATGAGCAGTTCTTC.

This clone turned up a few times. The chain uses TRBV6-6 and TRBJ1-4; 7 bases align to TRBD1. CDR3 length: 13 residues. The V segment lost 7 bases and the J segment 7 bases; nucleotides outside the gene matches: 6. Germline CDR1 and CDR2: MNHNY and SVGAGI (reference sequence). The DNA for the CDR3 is TGTGCCAGCACCAGAAGACAGGGTGAAAAACTGTTTTTT. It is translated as CASTRRQGEKLFF.